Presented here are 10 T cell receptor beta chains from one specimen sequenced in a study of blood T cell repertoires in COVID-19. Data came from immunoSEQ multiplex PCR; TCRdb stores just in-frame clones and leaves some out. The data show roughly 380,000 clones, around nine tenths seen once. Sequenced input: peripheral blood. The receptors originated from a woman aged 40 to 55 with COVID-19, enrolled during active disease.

The CDR3 nucleotides read TGTGCCAGTAGTACCCTCGGGACTAGCCTAAACAATGAGCAGTTCTTC. Amino acids: CASSTLGTSLNNEQFF. The rearrangement joins TRBV19 to TRBJ2-1; 9 nucleotides align to TRBD2. Per the germline V gene, CDR1 is LNHDA and CDR2 is SQIVND (reference sequence). The V segment lost 4 bases and the J segment 5 bases; nucleotides outside the gene matches: 9. The CDR3 has 16 residues.

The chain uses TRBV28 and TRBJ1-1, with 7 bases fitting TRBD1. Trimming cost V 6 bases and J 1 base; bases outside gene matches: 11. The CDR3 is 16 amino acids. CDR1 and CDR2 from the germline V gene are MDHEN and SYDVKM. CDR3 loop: CASRGGFGTANTEAFF. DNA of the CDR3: TGTGCCAGCAGGGGGGGATTCGGGACAGCGAACACTGAAGCTTTCTTT.

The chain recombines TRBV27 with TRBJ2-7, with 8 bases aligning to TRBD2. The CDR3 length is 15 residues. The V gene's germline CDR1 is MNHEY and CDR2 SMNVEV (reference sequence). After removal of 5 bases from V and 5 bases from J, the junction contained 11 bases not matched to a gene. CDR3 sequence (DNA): TGTGCCAGCAGTCCCTTGCGGGAGGCCATCCACGAGCAGTACTTC. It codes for CASSPLREAIHEQYF.

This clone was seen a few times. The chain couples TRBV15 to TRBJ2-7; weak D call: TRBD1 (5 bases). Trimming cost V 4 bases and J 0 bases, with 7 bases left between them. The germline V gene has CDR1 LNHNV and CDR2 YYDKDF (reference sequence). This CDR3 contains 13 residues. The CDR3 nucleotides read TGTGCCACCAGCATTCAGGGCTCCTACGAGCAGTACTTC. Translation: CATSIQGSYEQYF. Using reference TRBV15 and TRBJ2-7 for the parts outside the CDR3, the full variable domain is DAMVIQNPRYQVTQFGKPVTLSCSQTLNHNVMYWYQQKSSQAPKLLFHYYDKDFNNEADTPDNFQSRRPNTSFCFLDIRSPGLGDTAMYLCATSIQGSYEQYFGPGTRLTVT.

The CDR3 protein is CASSPGLAGGLSFF. For the CDR3, the DNA is TGTGCCAGCAGTCCGGGACTAGCGGGAGGGTTGTCGTTCTTC. The V and J genes are TRBV6-2 or TRBV6-3 and TRBJ2-1; 16 bases agree with TRBD2. With V trimmed by 5 bases and J by 15 bases, 7 bases remained unmatched. The CDR3 is 14 residues long. CDR1 is MNHEY and CDR2 is SVGEGT in the germline V gene.

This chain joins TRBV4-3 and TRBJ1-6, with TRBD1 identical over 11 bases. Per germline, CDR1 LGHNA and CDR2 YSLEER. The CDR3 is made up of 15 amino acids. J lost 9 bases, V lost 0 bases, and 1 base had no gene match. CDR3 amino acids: CASSQEDRGPSPLHF. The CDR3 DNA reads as TGCGCCAGCAGCCAAGAGGACAGGGGGCCTTCACCCCTCCACTTT.

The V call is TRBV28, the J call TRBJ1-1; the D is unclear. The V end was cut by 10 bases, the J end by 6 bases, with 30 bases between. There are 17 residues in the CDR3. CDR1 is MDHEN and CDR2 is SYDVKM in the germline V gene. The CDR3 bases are TGTGCCATTCGTAGACCTCCGACCGCTGGAGGCGTCCCTGAAGCTTTCTTT. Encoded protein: CAIRRPPTAGGVPEAFF.

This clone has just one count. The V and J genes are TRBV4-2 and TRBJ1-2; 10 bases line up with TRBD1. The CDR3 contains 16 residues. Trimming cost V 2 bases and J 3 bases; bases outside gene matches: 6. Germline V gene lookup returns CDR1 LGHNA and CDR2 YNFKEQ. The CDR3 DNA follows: TGTGCCAGCAGCCAAATGGGGACAGGGGAGGACTATGGCTACACCTTC. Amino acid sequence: CASSQMGTGEDYGYTF.

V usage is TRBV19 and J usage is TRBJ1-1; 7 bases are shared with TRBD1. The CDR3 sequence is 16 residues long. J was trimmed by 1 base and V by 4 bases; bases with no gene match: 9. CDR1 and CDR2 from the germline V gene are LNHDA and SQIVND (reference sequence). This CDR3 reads CASSNDRVGRNTEAFF. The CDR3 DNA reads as TGTGCCAGTAGTAATGACAGGGTAGGAAGGAACACTGAAGCTTTCTTT.

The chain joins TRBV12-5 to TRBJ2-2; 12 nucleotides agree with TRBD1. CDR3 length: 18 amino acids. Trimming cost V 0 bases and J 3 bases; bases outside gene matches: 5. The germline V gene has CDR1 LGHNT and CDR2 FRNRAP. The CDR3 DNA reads TGTGCTAGTGGTTTGGTGGTGGGGACAGGGGGCGACACCGGGGAGCTGTTTTTT. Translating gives CASGLVVGTGGDTGELFF.